Below, 22 T cell receptor beta chains from the same sample are listed, as sequenced in a study of memory CD4+ T cells and cytomegalovirus serostatus. The assay was immunoSEQ multiplex PCR, and TCRdb's table has in-frame clones only and misses some. The sample yields approximately 88,000 clones, about 80% seen once. Single viable CD3+CD4+CD8-CD45RO+ cells were sorted as the memory CD4+ T cells. Sequenced material: memory CD4+ T cells from blood. Receptor source: an adult in good health and CMV-seropositive.

The genes are TRBV12-5 and TRBJ2-3; 10 positions match TRBD1. The germline gives CDR1 LGHNT, CDR2 FRNRAP. The V gene end was trimmed by 1 base and the J gene end by 4 bases; junction bases not matched to a gene: 2. This CDR3 spans 15 amino acids. The CDR3 region is CASGLGQGAADTQYF. DNA of the CDR3: TGTGCTAGTGGTTTGGGACAGGGGGCGGCAGATACGCAGTATTTT. Combining the CDR3 with reference TRBV12-5 and TRBJ2-3 gives the whole variable domain DARVTQTPRHKVTEMGQEVTMRCQPILGHNTVFWYRQTMMQGLELLAYFRNRAPLDDSGMPKDRFSAEMPDATLATLKIQPSEPRDSAVYFCASGLGQGAADTQYFGPGTRLTVL.

This clone was counted a few times. The chain has TRBV10-3 and TRBJ2-3, with 7 bases lining up with TRBD1. The CDR3 spans 17 residues. Germline CDR1 reads ENHRY; CDR2 reads SYGVKD. V lost 3 bases, J lost 0 bases, and 9 bases stayed unmatched. CDR3 coding DNA: TGTGCCATCAGTGACCCAGGACAGGAGACTAGCACAGATACGCAGTATTTT. This codes for CAISDPGQETSTDTQYF.

The V and J genes are TRBV4-2 and TRBJ2-3, with TRBD1 matching 7 bases. V trimming: 4 bases; J trimming: 0 bases; junction bases outside the gene matches: 4. The germline V gene encodes CDR1 LGHNA and CDR2 YNFKEQ. CDR3 length: 15 amino acids. The CDR3 loop reads CASSPRQGSTDTQYF. The CDR3 bases are TGTGCCAGCAGCCCCAGACAGGGAAGCACAGATACGCAGTATTTT.

By sample share, this clone is large. The V gene is TRBV19, the J gene TRBJ1-3; TRBD1 might be the D (5 bases). Germline V lookup: CDR1 LNHDA, CDR2 SQIVND (reference sequence). This CDR3 is built from 17 residues. V was trimmed by 7 bases and J by 6 bases, leaving 25 bases between them. CDR3 coding DNA: TGTGCCAGTAAGCCCTTCGTGGGGGATCGTGGTCTAAACACCATATATTTT. Encoded protein: CASKPFVGDRGLNTIYF. The full variable domain, completed using reference TRBV19 and TRBJ1-3, is DGGITQSPKYLFRKEGQNVTLSCEQNLNHDAMYWYRQDPGQGLRLIYYSQIVNDFQKGDIAEGYSVSREKKESFPLTVTSAQKNPTAFYLCASKPFVGDRGLNTIYFGEGSWLTVV.

This clone was seen a handful of times. V is TRBV5-4 and J is TRBJ2-7; the match to TRBD1 covers 9 bases. This CDR3 is built from 15 residues. Germline CDR1 and CDR2: SGHNT and YYREEE (reference sequence). J lost 5 bases, V lost 3 bases, and 9 bases had no gene match. The CDR3 loop reads CASSSLGTGTDEQYF. DNA of the CDR3: TGTGCCAGCAGCTCGCTGGGGACAGGGACGGACGAGCAGTACTTC.

This chain links TRBV28 with TRBJ1-2; no definite D call. V lost 6 bases, J lost 4 bases, and 6 bases lay in between. The germline V gene has CDR1 MDHEN and CDR2 SYDVKM. The CDR3 spans 11 residues. CDR3 amino acids: CASSDFYGYTF. The CDR3 DNA follows: TGTGCCAGCAGCGACTTCTATGGCTACACCTTC.

The CDR3 region is CATIGGGNQPQHF. The CDR3 region has the DNA TGTGCCACGATAGGGGGGGGCAATCAGCCCCAGCATTTT. The chain links TRBV6-1 to TRBJ1-5, with TRBD1 as a possible D gene (6 bases). V gave up 10 bases and J gave up 2 bases, with 12 bases separating them. The V gene's germline CDR1 is MNHNS and CDR2 SASEGT. This CDR3 is 13 amino acids long.

This sequence joins TRBV7-2 and TRBJ1-5; no firm D call. Germline V lookup: CDR1 SGHTA, CDR2 FQGNSA. The CDR3 has 13 amino acids. Trimming took off 3 bases at V and 9 bases at J, with 12 bases between the two ends. The CDR3 here is CASSLGFDGPQHF. The CDR3 DNA reads as TGTGCCAGCAGCTTGGGGTTTGATGGGCCCCAGCATTTT.

This rearrangement joins TRBV30 to TRBJ1-6, with a possible D match to TRBD1 (6 bases). Trimming cost V 4 bases and J 9 bases, with 13 bases left between them. Germline V gene lookup returns CDR1 GTSNPN and CDR2 SVGIG (reference sequence). The CDR3 covers 13 residues. The CDR3 sequence: CAWTGQPGSPLHF. Written as DNA, the CDR3 is TGTGCCTGGACAGGACAGCCTGGTTCACCCCTCCACTTT.

V and J are TRBV5-1 and TRBJ1-4, with D perhaps TRBD1 (6 bases). Trimming took 3 bases from V and 5 from J, leaving 11 bases between them. Germline values: CDR1 SGHRS, CDR2 YFSETQ. The CDR3 totals 14 residues. The CDR3 bases are TGCGCCAGCAGCTCACAGGGCCAGAATGAAAAACTGTTTTTT. Protein: CASSSQGQNEKLFF.

This chain joins TRBV6-5 and TRBJ1-1; D is perhaps TRBD1 (5 bases). Germline V lookup: CDR1 MNHEY, CDR2 SVGAGI. CDR3 size: 14 residues. V was pared by 6 bases and J by 5 bases, with 16 bases between. The CDR3 sequence: CASSPALKGTEAFF. The CDR3 DNA is TGTGCCAGCAGCCCCGCCCTCAAGGGGACTGAAGCTTTCTTT.

The chain links TRBV2 to TRBJ2-7, with 7 bases that match TRBD1. V lost 5 bases and J lost 6; bases outside the gene matches: 7. CDR3 size: 13 residues. Germline V gives CDR1 SNHLY, CDR2 FYNNEI. CDR3 loop: CASSQTGTGEQYF. CDR3 nucleotides: TGTGCCAGCAGTCAGACAGGGACGGGCGAGCAGTACTTC.

The chain's CDR3 is CASGLGVADSLSETQYF. In nucleotides, the CDR3 is TGTGCTAGTGGTCTAGGGGTGGCTGACAGCCTATCGGAGACCCAGTACTTC. J is TRBJ2-5 and V is TRBV12-5; D might be TRBD1 (5 bases). Germline assignment: CDR1 LGHNT and CDR2 FRNRAP. Trimming left V 5 bases short and J 5 bases short, with 24 bases between. The CDR3 length is 17 residues.

This clone was seen once. The chain recombines TRBV5-1 with TRBJ1-1, with D possibly matching TRBD1 (5 bases). Germline lookup yields CDR1 SGHRS and CDR2 YFSETQ. V gave up 1 base and J gave up 10 bases, with 23 bases separating them. This CDR3 has 16 amino acids. The chain's CDR3 is CASSLSSNRPDSGAFF. The CDR3 DNA is TGCGCCAGCAGCTTGTCCTCTAACAGGCCTGACAGTGGAGCTTTCTTT.

This clone was seen more than once but under ten times. For the CDR3, the DNA is TGTGCCAGCTCACCAGACAGCCTGCTGACCCAGTACTTC. It specifies CASSPDSLLTQYF. This sequence joins TRBV18 and TRBJ2-5, with D maybe TRBD1 (5 bases). This CDR3 has 13 residues. The germline gives CDR1 KGHSH, CDR2 LQKENI. The V and J ends lost 2 bases and 7 bases respectively, with 11 bases between them.

The chain combines TRBV19 with TRBJ1-5; D gene unclear. The CDR3 is 12 residues long. V was cut by 3 bases and J by 4 bases, with 4 bases left in between. Germline assignment: CDR1 LNHDA and CDR2 SQIVND (reference sequence). The CDR3 spells CASSMVNQPQHF. CDR3 DNA sequence: TGTGCCAGTAGTATGGTGAATCAGCCCCAGCATTTT.

This chain connects TRBV29-1 to TRBJ1-4; D is perhaps TRBD1 (6 bases). Trimming pared 4 bases from V and 2 bases from J, leaving 8 bases between. The CDR3 sequence is 13 residues long. CDR1 SQVTM and CDR2 ANQGSEA come from the germline V gene. CDR3 protein: CSVGGQTNEKLFF. CDR3 sequence (DNA): TGCAGCGTTGGTGGACAGACTAATGAAAAACTGTTTTTT.

The chain links TRBV11-3 to TRBJ1-1; D is undetermined. The CDR3 spans 14 residues. Germline V gene sequence: CDR1 SGHNT, CDR2 YENEEA. V dropped 5 bases and J dropped 1 base, with 11 bases sitting between them. CDR3 residues: CASSPNSGNTEAFF. DNA for the CDR3: TGTGCCAGCAGCCCCAACTCAGGGAACACTGAAGCTTTCTTT.

The rearrangement uses TRBV9 and TRBJ1-2; a possible D gene is TRBD1 (6 bases). This CDR3 contains 15 residues. Germline V lookup: CDR1 SGDLS, CDR2 YYNGEE. Trimming pared 0 bases from V and 0 bases from J, leaving 9 bases between. The CDR3 protein is CASSVGRGSNYGYTF. CDR3 bases: TGTGCCAGCAGCGTAGGAAGGGGGTCTAACTATGGCTACACCTTC.

The V and J genes are TRBV29-1 and TRBJ2-1; D assignment may be TRBD1 or TRBD2 (5 bases each). Trimming left V 1 base short and J 0 bases short, with 13 bases between. The CDR3 contains 16 residues. Per germline, CDR1 SQVTM and CDR2 ANQGSEA. Written as DNA, the CDR3 is TGCAGCGTTGAAGGAGGGGCCAGGAGCTCCTACAATGAGCAGTTCTTC. The encoded protein is CSVEGGARSSYNEQFF.

V and J are TRBV7-3 and TRBJ2-7; D is ambiguous. V lost 5 bases and J lost 2, with 16 bases in between. CDR1 SGHTA and CDR2 FQGTGA come from the germline V gene. The CDR3 is 15 residues long. The CDR3 sequence is CASSPQPAPTYEQYF. In nucleotides, the CDR3 is TGTGCCAGCAGCCCCCAGCCCGCCCCGACCTACGAGCAGTACTTC. Filled out from reference TRBV7-3 and TRBJ2-7, the complete variable domain reads GAGVSQTPSNKVTEKGKYVELRCDPISGHTALYWYRQSLGQGPEFLIYFQGTGAADDSGLPNDRFFAVRPEGSVSTLKIQRTERGDSAVYLCASSPQPAPTYEQYFGPGTRLTVT.

The chain is built from TRBV5-4 and TRBJ2-1; the match to TRBD2 covers 10 bases. The CDR3 loop spans 16 amino acids. V gave up 3 bases and J gave up 3 bases; unmatched junction bases: 6. CDR1 SGHNT and CDR2 YYREEE come from the germline V gene (reference sequence). CDR3: CASSSFGTSDYNEQFF. CDR3 DNA: TGTGCCAGCAGCTCATTCGGGACTAGCGACTACAATGAGCAGTTCTTC. The full variable domain, completed using reference TRBV5-4 and TRBJ2-1, is ETGVTQSPTHLIKTRGQQVTLRCSSQSGHNTVSWYQQALGQGPQFIFQYYREEENGRGNFPPRFSGLQFPNYSSELNVNALELDDSALYLCASSSFGTSDYNEQFFGPGTRLTVL.